Listed below are T cell receptor beta chains from one sample, sequenced in a study of cytomegalovirus exposure and HLA in healthy donors. TCRdb's copy holds only in-frame clones and misses some; the assay was immunoSEQ multiplex PCR. The profile covers about 190,000 clones, with roughly 80% appearing a single time and about 3.8% taken by the ten largest. Sequencing input: PBMCs. These TCRs come from a man aged 50 to 59 in good health and CMV-seronegative. CDR3s include the opening cysteine and the closing phenylalanine or tryptophan. The D gene is left open where the match is weak. Size is omitted from some rows. Given values are once, few, many or a class for expanded clones.

j_call | v_call | clone_size | d_call | cdr3_aa | cdr3_nt
TRBJ1-1 | TRBV6-5 | . | . | CASSSPSNRNTEAFF | TGTGCCAGCAGCTCCCCTTCAAACAGGAACACTGAAGCTTTCTTT
TRBJ2-3 | TRBV5-6 | . | TRBD1 | CASTEQGRFTDTQYF | TGTGCCAGCACCGAACAGGGGCGTTTCACAGATACGCAGTATTTT
TRBJ1-4 | TRBV7-9 | few | . | CSSSLPSGTTNEKLFF | TGTTCCAGCAGCCTCCCTTCGGGGACAACTAATGAAAAACTGTTTTTT
TRBJ2-1 | TRBV7-9 | once | TRBD1 | CASSWTGTGNYNEQFF | TGTGCCAGCAGTTGGACCGGGACAGGGAATTACAATGAGCAGTTCTTC
TRBJ1-6 | TRBV13 | . | . | CASSPSGGSPDSPLHF | TGTGCCAGCAGCCCCTCGGGGGGGTCGCCCGATTCACCCCTCCACTTT
TRBJ1-1 | TRBV11-1 | few | . | CASSLEWARATEAFF | TGTGCCAGCAGCTTAGAGTGGGCGCGAGCCACTGAAGCTTTCTTT
TRBJ1-5 | TRBV27 | . | TRBD1 | CASSPWRTGEGPQHF | TGTGCCAGCAGTCCGTGGAGGACAGGGGAAGGGCCCCAGCATTTT
TRBJ1-5 | TRBV6-6 | few | . | CASAKGRGDQPQHF | TGTGCCAGCGCAAAGGGGAGGGGAGATCAGCCCCAGCATTTT
TRBJ2-1 | TRBV7-9 | . | TRBD2 | CASSQKFGTSHGEQFF | TGTGCCAGCAGCCAGAAATTCGGGACTAGTCACGGTGAGCAGTTCTTC
TRBJ2-7 | TRBV4-1 | few | TRBD1 | CASSQPGQGAKEQYF | TGCGCCAGCAGCCAGCCGGGACAGGGGGCGAAAGAGCAGTACTTC
TRBJ1-5 | TRBV7-9 | . | TRBD1 | CASTNTGGAEQPQHF | TGTGCCAGTACTAATACAGGGGGCGCGGAGCAGCCCCAGCATTTT
TRBJ2-7 | TRBV5-1 | . | TRBD1 | CASTLTGGLDEQYF | TGCGCCAGCACGCTGACAGGGGGCCTGGACGAGCAGTACTTC
TRBJ2-3 | TRBV4-3 | . | TRBD2 | CASSRTRLLTDTQYF | TGCGCCAGCAGTCGGACTAGACTACTTACAGATACGCAGTATTTT
TRBJ1-4 | TRBV7-9 | . | . | CASSGHPQELFF | TGTGCCAGCAGCGGGCACCCCCAGGAACTGTTTTTT
TRBJ1-4 | TRBV4-3 | . | . | CASSQEPRVATNEKLFF | TGCGCCAGCAGCCAAGAACCCCGCGTGGCAACTAATGAAAAACTGTTTTTT
TRBJ1-2 | TRBV11-2 | . | . | CASTLHAGTQGYTF | TGTGCCAGCACACTCCACGCAGGGACTCAGGGCTACACCTTC
TRBJ1-2 | TRBV5-6 | many | . | CASSFGGGAWGYTF | TGTGCCAGCAGCTTCGGGGGGGGCGCTTGGGGCTACACCTTC
TRBJ1-2 | TRBV2 | once | . | CASSFEGRGNDYGYTF | TGTGCCAGCAGTTTTGAGGGGAGGGGGAATGACTATGGCTACACCTTC
TRBJ2-3 | TRBV9 | . | . | CASSLSGADTQYF | TGTGCCAGCAGTTTATCAGGGGCAGATACGCAGTATTTT
TRBJ2-2 | TRBV7-9 | . | . | CASSATGTYRGELFF | TGTGCCAGCAGCGCAACGGGAACATACCGGGGAGAGCTGTTTTTT
TRBJ2-7 | TRBV7-2 | . | . | CASSLELGYEQYF | TGTGCCAGCAGCTTAGAGCTTGGCTACGAGCAGTACTTC
TRBJ1-1 | TRBV18 | . | . | CASSPAWVVDTSTEAFF | TGTGCCAGCTCACCTGCATGGGTTGTAGACACCAGCACTGAAGCTTTCTTT
TRBJ1-6 | TRBV5-1 | few | TRBD1 | CASSAFDRGNSPLHF | TGCGCCAGCAGCGCCTTTGACAGGGGCAATTCACCCCTCCACTTT
TRBJ2-1 | TRBV6-5 | . | TRBD1 | CASSVQGARQFF | TGTGCCAGCAGTGTCCAGGGGGCAAGGCAGTTCTTC
TRBJ1-1 | TRBV4-3 | . | . | CASSQVHSGSEAFF | TGCGCCAGCAGCCAGGTACATTCGGGGTCTGAAGCTTTCTTT